A selection of T cell receptor beta chains follows, all from one sample in a study of control samples from healthy donors and cancer patients. Sequenced by immunoSEQ multiplex PCR; TCRdb stores in-frame clones only, minus some. The data contain 80,000 to 100,000 clones, around 90% of them singletons. Sequencing was performed on blood. These receptors were taken from a human donor in good health. The donor label of this sample is uncertain. The conserved cysteine and the conserved F or W are not part of the CDR3 here.

v_call: TRBV2; j_call: TRBJ1-2; cdr3_aa: ARSSGSSLGYGYT
v_call: TRBV19; j_call: TRBJ1-5; cdr3_aa: ASSWTVTDQPQH
v_call: TRBV18; j_call: TRBJ1-4; cdr3_aa: ASSPLGQSATNEKLF
v_call: TRBV11-2; j_call: TRBJ1-1; cdr3_aa: ASSQTGAGGTEAF
v_call: TRBV7-9; j_call: TRBJ2-2; cdr3_aa: ASSLRLTGELF
v_call: TRBV7-9; j_call: TRBJ1-4; cdr3_aa: ASRSLSTPPSEKLF
v_call: TRBV29-1; j_call: TRBJ2-3; cdr3_aa: SVVGPGVDTQY
v_call: TRBV29-1; j_call: TRBJ1-1; cdr3_aa: SAIDTEAF
v_call: TRBV19; j_call: TRBJ2-2; cdr3_aa: ASSPGATGELF
v_call: TRBV7-6; j_call: TRBJ2-3; cdr3_aa: ASSLGAGRADTQY
v_call: TRBV5-1; j_call: TRBJ1-1; cdr3_aa: ASSLRLESMNTEAF
v_call: TRBV5-1; j_call: TRBJ2-3; cdr3_aa: ASSLGTGPDTQY
v_call: TRBV19; j_call: TRBJ1-5; cdr3_aa: ASSTSGYSNQPQH
v_call: TRBV19; j_call: TRBJ1-1; cdr3_aa: ASRWRGMNTEAF
v_call: TRBV6-5; j_call: TRBJ1-1; cdr3_aa: ASSYDDRGFDTEAF
v_call: TRBV7-8; j_call: TRBJ1-1; cdr3_aa: ASSSRDGNTEAF
v_call: TRBV10-3; j_call: TRBJ2-3; cdr3_aa: ATTGTGLGDTQY
v_call: TRBV6-5; j_call: TRBJ1-6; cdr3_aa: ASRGGGGSPLH